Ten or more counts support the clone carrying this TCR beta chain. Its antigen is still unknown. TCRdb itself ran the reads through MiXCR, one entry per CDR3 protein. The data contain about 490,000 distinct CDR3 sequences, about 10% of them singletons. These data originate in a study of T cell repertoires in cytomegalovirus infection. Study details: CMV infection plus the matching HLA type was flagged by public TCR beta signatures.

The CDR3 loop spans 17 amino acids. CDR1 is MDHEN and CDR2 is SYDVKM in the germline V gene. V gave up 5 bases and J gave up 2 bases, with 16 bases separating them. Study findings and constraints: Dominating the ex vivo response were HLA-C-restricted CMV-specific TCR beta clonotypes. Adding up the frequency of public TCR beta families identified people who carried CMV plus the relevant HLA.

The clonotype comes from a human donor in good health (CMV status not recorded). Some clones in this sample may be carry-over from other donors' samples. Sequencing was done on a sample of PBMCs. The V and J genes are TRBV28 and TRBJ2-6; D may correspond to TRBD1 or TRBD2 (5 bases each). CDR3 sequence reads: CASSRPGPTTGANVLTF. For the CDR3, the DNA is TGTGCCAGCAGTCGGCCGGGGCCGACTACTGGGGCCAACGTCCTGACTTTC.